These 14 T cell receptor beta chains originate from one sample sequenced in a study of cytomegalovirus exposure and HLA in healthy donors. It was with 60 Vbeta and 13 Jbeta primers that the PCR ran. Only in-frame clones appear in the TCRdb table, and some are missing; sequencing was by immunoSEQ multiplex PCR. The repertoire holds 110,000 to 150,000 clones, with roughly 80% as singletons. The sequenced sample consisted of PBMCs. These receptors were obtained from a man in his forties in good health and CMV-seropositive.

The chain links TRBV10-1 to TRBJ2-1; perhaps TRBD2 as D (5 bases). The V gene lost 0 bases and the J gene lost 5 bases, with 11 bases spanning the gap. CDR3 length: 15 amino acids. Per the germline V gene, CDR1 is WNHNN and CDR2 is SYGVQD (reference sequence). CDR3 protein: CASSESQAVNNEQFF. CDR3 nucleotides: TGCGCCAGCAGTGAGTCGCAAGCGGTAAACAATGAGCAGTTCTTC.

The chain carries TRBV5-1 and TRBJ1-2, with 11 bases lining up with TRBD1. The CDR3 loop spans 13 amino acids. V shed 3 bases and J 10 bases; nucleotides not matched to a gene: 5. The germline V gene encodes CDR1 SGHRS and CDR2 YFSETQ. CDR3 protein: CASSSGTGGAYTF. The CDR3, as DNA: TGCGCCAGCAGCTCCGGGACAGGGGGTGCCTACACCTTC.

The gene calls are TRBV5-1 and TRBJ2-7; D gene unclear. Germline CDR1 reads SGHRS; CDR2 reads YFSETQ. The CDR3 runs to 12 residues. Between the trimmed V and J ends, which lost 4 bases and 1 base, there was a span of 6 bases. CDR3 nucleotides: TGCGCCAGCAGCGAGCCTTCCTACGAGCAGTACTTC. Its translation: CASSEPSYEQYF.

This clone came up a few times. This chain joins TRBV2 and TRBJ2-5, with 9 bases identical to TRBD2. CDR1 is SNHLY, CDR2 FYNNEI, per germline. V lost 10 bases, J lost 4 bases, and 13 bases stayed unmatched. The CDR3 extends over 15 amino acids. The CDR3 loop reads CATQWRGGVGETQYF. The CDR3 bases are TGTGCCACCCAGTGGCGGGGGGGGGTTGGAGAGACCCAGTACTTC.

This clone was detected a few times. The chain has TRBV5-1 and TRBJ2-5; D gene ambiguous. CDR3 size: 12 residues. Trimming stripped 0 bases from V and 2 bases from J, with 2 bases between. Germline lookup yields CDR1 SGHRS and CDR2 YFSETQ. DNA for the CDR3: TGCGCCAGCAGCTTGGCTCAAGAGACCCAGTACTTC. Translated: CASSLAQETQYF.

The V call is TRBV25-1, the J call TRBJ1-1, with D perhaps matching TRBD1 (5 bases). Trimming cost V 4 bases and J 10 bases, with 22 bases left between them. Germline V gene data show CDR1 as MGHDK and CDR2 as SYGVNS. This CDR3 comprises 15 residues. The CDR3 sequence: CASSAPGVGPRVAFF. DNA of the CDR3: TGTGCCAGCAGTGCCCCGGGGGTGGGACCACGAGTAGCTTTCTTT.

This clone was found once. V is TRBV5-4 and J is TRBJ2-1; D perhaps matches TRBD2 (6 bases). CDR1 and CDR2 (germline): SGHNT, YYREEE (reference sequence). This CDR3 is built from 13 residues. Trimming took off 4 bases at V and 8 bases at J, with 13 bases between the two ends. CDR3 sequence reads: CASSPLGRHEQFF. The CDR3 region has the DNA TGTGCCAGCAGCCCGCTGGGGAGGCATGAGCAGTTCTTC.

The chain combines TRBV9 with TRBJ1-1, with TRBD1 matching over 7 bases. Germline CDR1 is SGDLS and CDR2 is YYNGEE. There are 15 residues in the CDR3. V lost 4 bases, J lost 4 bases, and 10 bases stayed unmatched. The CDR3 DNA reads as TGTGCCAGCAGCTTTACTGCAGGGGGGTTCACTGAAGCTTTCTTT. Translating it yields CASSFTAGGFTEAFF.

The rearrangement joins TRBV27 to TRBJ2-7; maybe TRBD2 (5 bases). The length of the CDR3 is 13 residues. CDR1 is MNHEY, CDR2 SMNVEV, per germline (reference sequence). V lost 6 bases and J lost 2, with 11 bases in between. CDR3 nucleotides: TGTGCCAGCAGACGACTGGAGGCCTACGAGCAGTACTTC. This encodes CASRRLEAYEQYF.

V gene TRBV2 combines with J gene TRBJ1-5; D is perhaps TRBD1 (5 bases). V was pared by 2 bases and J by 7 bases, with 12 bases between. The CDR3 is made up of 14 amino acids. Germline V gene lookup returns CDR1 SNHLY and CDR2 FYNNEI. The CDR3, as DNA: TGTGCCAGCAGTGAACAGGGAGGAGGCCAGCCCCAGCATTTT. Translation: CASSEQGGGQPQHF.

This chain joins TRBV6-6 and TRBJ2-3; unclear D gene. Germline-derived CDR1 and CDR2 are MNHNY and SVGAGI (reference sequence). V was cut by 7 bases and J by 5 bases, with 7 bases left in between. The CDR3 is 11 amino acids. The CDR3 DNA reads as TGTGCCAGCACTAAAATAGATACGCAGTATTTT. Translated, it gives CASTKIDTQYF.

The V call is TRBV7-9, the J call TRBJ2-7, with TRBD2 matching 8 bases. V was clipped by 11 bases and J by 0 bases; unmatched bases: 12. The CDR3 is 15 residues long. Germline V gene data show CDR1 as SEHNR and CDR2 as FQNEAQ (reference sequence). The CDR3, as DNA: TGTGCCGGCTTAACGACTAGCGTAAGCTCCTACGAGCAGTACTTC. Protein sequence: CAGLTTSVSSYEQYF.

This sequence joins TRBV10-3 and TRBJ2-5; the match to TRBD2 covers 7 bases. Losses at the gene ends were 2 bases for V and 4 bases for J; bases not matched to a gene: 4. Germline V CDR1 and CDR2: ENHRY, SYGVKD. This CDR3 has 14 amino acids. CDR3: CAISERGGGETQYF. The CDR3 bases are TGTGCCATCAGTGAGAGGGGCGGGGGAGAGACCCAGTACTTC.

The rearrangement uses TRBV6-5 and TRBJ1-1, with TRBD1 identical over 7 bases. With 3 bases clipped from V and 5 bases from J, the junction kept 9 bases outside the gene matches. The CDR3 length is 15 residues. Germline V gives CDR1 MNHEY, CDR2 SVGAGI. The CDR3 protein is CASSYSAGGRTEAFF. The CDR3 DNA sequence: TGTGCCAGCAGTTATTCCGCAGGGGGAAGGACTGAAGCTTTCTTT.